Following are 6 T cell receptor beta chains from one sample sequenced in a study of T cells expressing NK-cell markers. From its re-call of the 5' RACE reads, TCRdb lists each CDR3 protein once, without DNA. The listing contains 160,000 or so distinct CDR3 sequences. Sequencing was carried out using blood T cells: a sorted CD56 or NKG2C T cell subset, CD4+ or CD8+ T cells, or bulk PBMC T cells (not recorded which). These receptors were collected from a woman aged 18 to 75 in good health.

The genes are TRBV5-1 and TRBJ2-5; TCRdb calls TRBD1, which cannot be checked without DNA. Germline CDR1 and CDR2: SGHRS and YFSETQ. This CDR3 region has 15 residues. CDR3 residues: CASSKQGCIMETQYF.

The gene calls are TRBV4-1 and TRBJ2-7; TCRdb selects TRBD1, and the lack of DNA leaves this call unchecked. Germline loops: CDR1 MGHRA, CDR2 YSYEKL. The CDR3 is made up of 17 amino acids. The CDR3 is CASSQDLWGQDHYEQYF.

The V and J genes are TRBV25-1 and TRBJ1-4. Germline V gene lookup returns CDR1 MGHDK and CDR2 SYGVNS. CDR3 length: 11 residues. The chain's CDR3 is CASGLNEKLFF.

This sequence joins TRBV6-5 and TRBJ1-4; TCRdb proposes TRBD1, but this gene call is untestable without DNA. The CDR3 length is 15 residues. From germline, CDR1 is MNHEY and CDR2 SVGAGI. CDR3 loop: CASSYEAGFRKKLFF.

J is TRBJ1-2 and V is TRBV5-1; TCRdb's D call, TRBD1, is unchecked because there is no DNA. Looked up from germline, CDR1 is SGHRS and CDR2 is YFSETQ. CDR3 size: 14 residues. The chain's CDR3 is CASRQQGAGYGYTF.

J is TRBJ1-5 and V is TRBV5-1; the D call of TRBD1 rests on TCRdb alone, since no DNA is present to check it. This CDR3 comprises 14 residues. Germline V gives CDR1 SGHRS, CDR2 YFSETQ. This CDR3 is CASSLTGAQQPQHF.